This T cell receptor (beta chain) originates from a study of cytomegalovirus exposure and HLA in healthy donors. Notes on the study in general: Overall, roughly 160 TCR beta chains were annotated as cytomegalovirus-associated.

The PCR contained 60 Vbeta and 13 Jbeta primers. The table came from immunoSEQ multiplex PCR; TCRdb's copy has only in-frame clones and leaves some out. The data contain around 170,000 clones, 77% of them singletons. The junction had 5 bases not matched to a gene; V was cut back by 7 bases and J by 5 bases. CDR1 and CDR2 from the germline V gene are MNHEY and SMNVEV (reference sequence). The CDR3 sequence is 14 residues long. Notes on this clone: Its antigen is unidentified.

The chain links TRBV27 to TRBJ1-6; 7 bases match TRBD1. The sample taken for sequencing was PBMCs. This sequence was found in a man aged 18 to 30 in good health and CMV-seronegative. The CDR3 region is CASKTGTDNSPLHF. CDR3 coding DNA: TGTGCCAGCAAAACCGGGACAGATAATTCACCCCTCCACTTT.